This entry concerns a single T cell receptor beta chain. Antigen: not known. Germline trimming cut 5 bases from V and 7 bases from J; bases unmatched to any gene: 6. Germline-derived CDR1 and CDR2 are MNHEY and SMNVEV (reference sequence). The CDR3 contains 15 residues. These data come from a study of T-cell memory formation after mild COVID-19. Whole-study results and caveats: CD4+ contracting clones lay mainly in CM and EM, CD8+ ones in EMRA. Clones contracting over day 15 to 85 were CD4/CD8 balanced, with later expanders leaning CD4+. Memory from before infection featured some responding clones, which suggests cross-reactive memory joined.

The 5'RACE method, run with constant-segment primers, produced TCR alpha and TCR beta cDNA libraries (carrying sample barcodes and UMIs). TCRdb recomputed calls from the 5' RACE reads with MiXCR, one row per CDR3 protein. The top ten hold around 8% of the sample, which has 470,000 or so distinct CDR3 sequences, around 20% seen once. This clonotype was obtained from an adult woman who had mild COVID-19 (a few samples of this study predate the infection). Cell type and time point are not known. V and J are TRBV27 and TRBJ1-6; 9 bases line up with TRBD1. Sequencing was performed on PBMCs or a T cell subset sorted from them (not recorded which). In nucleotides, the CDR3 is TGTGCCAGCAGTCTCGGGACAGGGCAAAATTCACCCCTCCACTTT. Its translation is CASSLGTGQNSPLHF.